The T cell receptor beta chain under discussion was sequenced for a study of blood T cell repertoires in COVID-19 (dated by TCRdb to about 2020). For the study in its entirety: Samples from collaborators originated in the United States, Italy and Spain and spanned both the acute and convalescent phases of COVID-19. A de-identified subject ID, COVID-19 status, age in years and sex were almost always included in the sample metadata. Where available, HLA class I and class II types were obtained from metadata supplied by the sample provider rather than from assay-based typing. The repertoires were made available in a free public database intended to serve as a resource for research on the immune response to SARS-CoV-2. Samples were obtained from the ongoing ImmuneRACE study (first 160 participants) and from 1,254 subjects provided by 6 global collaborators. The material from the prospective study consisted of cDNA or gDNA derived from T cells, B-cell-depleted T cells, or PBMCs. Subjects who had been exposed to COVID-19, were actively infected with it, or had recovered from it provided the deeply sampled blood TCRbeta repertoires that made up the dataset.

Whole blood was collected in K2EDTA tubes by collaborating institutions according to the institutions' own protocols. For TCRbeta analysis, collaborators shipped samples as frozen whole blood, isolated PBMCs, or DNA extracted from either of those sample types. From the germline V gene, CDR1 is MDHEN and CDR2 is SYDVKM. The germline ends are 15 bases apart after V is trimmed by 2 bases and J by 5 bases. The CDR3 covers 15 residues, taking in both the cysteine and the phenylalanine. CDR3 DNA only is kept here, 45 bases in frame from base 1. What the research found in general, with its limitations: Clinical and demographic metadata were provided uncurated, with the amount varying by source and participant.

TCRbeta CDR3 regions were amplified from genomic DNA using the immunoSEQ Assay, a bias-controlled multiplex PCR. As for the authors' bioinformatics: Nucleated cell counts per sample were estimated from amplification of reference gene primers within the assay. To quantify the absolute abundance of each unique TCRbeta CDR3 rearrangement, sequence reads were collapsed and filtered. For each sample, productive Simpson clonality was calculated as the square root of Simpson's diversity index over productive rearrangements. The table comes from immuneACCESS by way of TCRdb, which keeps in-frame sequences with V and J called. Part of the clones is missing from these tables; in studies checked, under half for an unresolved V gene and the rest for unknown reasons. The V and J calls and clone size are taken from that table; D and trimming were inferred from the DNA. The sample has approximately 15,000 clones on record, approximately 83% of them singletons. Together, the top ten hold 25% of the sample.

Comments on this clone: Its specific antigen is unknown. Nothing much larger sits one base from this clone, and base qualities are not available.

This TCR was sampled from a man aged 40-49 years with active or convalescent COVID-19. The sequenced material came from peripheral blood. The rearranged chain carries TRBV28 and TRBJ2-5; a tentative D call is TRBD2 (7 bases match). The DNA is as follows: TGTGCCAGCAGTTTAGCGGGGGCCCGGGGGGAGACCCAGTACTTC. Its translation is CASSLAGARGETQYF. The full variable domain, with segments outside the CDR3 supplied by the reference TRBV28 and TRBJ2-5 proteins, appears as DVKVTQSSRYLVKRTGEKVFLECVQDMDHENMFWYRQDPGLGLRLIYFSYDVKMKEKGDIPEGYSVSREKKERFSLILESASTNQTSMYLCASSLAGARGETQYFGPGTRLLVL.